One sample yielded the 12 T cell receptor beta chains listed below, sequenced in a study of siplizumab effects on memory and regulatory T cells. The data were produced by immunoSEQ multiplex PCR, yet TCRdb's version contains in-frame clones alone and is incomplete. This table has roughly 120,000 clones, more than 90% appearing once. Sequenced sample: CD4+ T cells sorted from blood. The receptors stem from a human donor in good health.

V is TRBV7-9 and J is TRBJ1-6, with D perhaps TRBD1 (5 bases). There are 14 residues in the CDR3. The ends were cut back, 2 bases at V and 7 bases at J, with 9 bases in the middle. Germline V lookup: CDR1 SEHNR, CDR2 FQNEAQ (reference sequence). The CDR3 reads CASSLQGGNSPLHF. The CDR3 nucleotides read TGTGCCAGCAGCTTACAGGGTGGGAATTCACCCCTCCACTTT.

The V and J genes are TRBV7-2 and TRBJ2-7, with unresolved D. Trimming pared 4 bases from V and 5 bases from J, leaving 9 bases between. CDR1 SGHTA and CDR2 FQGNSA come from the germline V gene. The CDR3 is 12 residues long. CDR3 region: CASSYWYDEQYF. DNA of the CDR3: TGTGCCAGCAGCTACTGGTACGACGAGCAGTACTTC.

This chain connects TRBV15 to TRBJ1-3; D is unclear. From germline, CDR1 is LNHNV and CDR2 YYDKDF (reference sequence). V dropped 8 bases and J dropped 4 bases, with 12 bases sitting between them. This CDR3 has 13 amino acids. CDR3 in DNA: TGTGCCACCGGGGAGCCCAACGGAAACACCATATATTTT. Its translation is CATGEPNGNTIYF.

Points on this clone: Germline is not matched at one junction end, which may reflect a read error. CDR3 nucleotides: TGTGCCATCGGTGACAGGGGGGCCTACGAGCAGTACTTC. The encoded protein is CAIGDRGAYEQYF. The chain has TRBV10-3 and TRBJ2-7; 9 nucleotides agree with TRBD1. Per germline, CDR1 ENHRY and CDR2 SYGVKD. The CDR3 totals 13 residues.

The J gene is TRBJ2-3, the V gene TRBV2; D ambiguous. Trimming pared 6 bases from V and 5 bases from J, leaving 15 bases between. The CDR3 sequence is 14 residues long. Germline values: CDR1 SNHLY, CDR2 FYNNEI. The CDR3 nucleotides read TGTGCCAGCAGCGTAGATAAAAGTGTAGATACGCAGTATTTT. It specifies CASSVDKSVDTQYF.

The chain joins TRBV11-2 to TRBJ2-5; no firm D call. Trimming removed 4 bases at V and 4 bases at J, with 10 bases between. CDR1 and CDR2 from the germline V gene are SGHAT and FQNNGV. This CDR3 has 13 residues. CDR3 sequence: CASSSSNPETQYF. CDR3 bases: TGTGCCAGCAGCTCGTCTAACCCAGAGACCCAGTACTTC. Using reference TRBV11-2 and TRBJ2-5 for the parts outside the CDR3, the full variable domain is EAGVAQSPRYKIIEKRQSVAFWCNPISGHATLYWYQQILGQGPKLLIQFQNNGVVDDSQLPKDRFSAERLKGVDSTLKIQPAKLEDSAVYLCASSSSNPETQYFGPGTRLLVL.

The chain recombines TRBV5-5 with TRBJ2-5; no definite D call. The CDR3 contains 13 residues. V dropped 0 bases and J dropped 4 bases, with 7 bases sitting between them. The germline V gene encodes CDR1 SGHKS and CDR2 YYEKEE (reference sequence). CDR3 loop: CASSLAGPETQYF. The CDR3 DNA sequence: TGTGCCAGCAGCTTGGCGGGCCCAGAGACCCAGTACTTC.

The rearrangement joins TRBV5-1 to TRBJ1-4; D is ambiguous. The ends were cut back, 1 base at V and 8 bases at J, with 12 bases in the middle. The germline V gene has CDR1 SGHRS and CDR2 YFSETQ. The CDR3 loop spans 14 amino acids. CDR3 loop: CASSLMEREEKLFF. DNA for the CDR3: TGCGCCAGCAGCTTGATGGAGAGGGAAGAAAAACTGTTTTTT.

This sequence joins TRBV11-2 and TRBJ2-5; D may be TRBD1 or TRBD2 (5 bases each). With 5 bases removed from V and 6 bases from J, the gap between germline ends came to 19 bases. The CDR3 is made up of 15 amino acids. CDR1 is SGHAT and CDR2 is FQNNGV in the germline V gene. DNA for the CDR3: TGTGCCAGCAGCCTCGGGACGGAGGTGGGAAAGACCCAGTACTTC. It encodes CASSLGTEVGKTQYF. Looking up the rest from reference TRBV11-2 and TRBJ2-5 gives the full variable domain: EAGVAQSPRYKIIEKRQSVAFWCNPISGHATLYWYQQILGQGPKLLIQFQNNGVVDDSQLPKDRFSAERLKGVDSTLKIQPAKLEDSAVYLCASSLGTEVGKTQYFGPGTRLLVL.

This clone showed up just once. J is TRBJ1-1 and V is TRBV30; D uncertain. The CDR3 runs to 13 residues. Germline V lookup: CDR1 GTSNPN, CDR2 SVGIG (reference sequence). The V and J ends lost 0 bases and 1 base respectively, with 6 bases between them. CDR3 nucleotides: TGTGCCTGGAGTGTACGTCGGAACACTGAAGCTTTCTTT. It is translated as CAWSVRRNTEAFF.

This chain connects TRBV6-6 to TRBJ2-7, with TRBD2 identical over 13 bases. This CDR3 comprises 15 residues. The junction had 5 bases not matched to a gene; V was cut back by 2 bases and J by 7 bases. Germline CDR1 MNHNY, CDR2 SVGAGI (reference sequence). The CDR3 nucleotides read TGTGCCAGCAGTTACGGGACTAGCGGGACAGATGAGCAGTACTTC. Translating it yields CASSYGTSGTDEQYF.

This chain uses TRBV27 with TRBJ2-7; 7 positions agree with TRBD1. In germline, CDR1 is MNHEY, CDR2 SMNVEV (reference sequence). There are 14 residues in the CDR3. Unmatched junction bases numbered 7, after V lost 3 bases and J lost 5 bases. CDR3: CASSFLDRSNEQYF. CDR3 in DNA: TGTGCCAGCAGTTTCCTGGACAGGTCCAACGAGCAGTACTTC.